This record looks at one T cell receptor (beta chain) sequence and its context. Here immunoSEQ multiplex PCR was the method, and the copy in TCRdb shows in-frame clones only, minus some. The sample lists hundreds of thousands of clones, 70% to 90% occurring once. This entry comes from a study of blood T cell repertoires in COVID-19. Study context: PBMCs, B-cell-depleted T cells, or T cells provided the cDNA or gDNA that made up the material.

The germline CDR1 and CDR2 sequences are MNHEY and SMNVEV (reference sequence). V was shortened by 8 bases and J by 7 bases, with 14 bases between the two germline ends. The CDR3 spans 12 residues. The V gene is TRBV27, the J gene TRBJ1-2, with D maybe TRBD1 (5 bases). The sequence was obtained from a woman younger than 30 with acute or convalescent COVID-19. Sequenced input: peripheral blood. CDR3 region: CASHDSGGGYTF. CDR3 nucleotides: TGTGCCAGCCACGACAGTGGTGGTGGCTACACCTTC.